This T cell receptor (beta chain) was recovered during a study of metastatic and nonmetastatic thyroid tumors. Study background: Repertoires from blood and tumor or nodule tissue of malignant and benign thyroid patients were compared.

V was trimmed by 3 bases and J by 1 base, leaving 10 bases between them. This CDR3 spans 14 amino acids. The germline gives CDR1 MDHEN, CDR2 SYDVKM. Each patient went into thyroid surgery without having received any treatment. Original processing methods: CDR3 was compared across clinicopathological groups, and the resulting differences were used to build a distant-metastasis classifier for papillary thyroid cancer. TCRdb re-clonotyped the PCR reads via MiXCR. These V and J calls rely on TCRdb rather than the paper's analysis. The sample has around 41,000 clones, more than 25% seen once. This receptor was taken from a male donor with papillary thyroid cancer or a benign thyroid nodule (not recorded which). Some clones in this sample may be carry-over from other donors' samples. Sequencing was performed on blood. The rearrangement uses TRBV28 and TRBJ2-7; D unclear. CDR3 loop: CASSFMMASYEQYF. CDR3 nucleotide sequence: TGTGCCAGCAGTTTCATGATGGCGTCCTACGAGCAGTACTTC.